The source of this T cell receptor beta chain is a study of blood T cell repertoires in COVID-19. TCRdb keeps only in-frame clones here, not all; method: immunoSEQ multiplex PCR. Among over 100,000 clones listed, 80% to 95% were seen once. The CDR3 is 14 amino acids. Looked up from germline, CDR1 is KGHSH and CDR2 is LQKENI. V lost 2 bases and J 3 bases, leaving 8 bases between the germline ends. This TCR was sampled from a man younger than 35 with acute or convalescent COVID-19. The sequencing input was peripheral blood. The V and J genes are TRBV18 and TRBJ1-3; D not certain. The CDR3 here is CASSPGPSGNTIYF. The CDR3 DNA reads TGTGCCAGCTCACCAGGGCCGAGTGGAAACACCATATATTTT.